This T cell receptor beta chain stems from a study of T cell responses to AZD1222 COVID-19 vaccine (dated by TCRdb to the early 2020s). Regarding the research as a whole: TCR sequencing was performed for approximately 240 trial participants, of whom around 210 were given two doses of AZD1222 and approximately 25 were given two doses of MenACWY control vaccine. Trial participants were enrolled by age into subgroups of 18-55, 56-69 and 70-plus years, and roughly 150, 30 and 60 TCR-sequenced participants, respectively, were included in these subgroups.

There are 13 amino acids in the CDR3, from cysteine to phenylalanine inclusive. CDR3 DNA only is kept here, 39 bases in frame from base 1. CDR1 KGHSH and CDR2 LQKENI were looked up in the germline V gene. V is clipped by 6 bases and J by 8 bases, and the sequence between their germline boundaries is 14 bases long. Study-wide findings and limitations: Conclusions about previously exposed vaccinees are limited, since just five or six AZD1222 recipients were seropositive for SARS-CoV-2 at baseline. Participants were mostly white British and included more females than males, and it was suggested by the authors that clonal diversity may have been underestimated. No day 14 peak-response samples were available, so repertoires were characterized only after the peak T cell response. Reportedly, almost half of the unique spike-specific TCRs recognized epitopes lying outside the regions that are mutated in the B.1.351 and B.1.1.7 variants. The 56-69-year group was small, and its depth increase did not reach significance, likely because of low power. CD4 TCRs associated with the vaccine covered the entire spike protein, and the dominant responses were in regions 160-218 and 743-854. A significant rise in spike-specific TCR breadth and depth was observed after two AZD1222 doses relative to day 0 and relative to MenACWY recipients.

The label giving this sample's time point can be read as: about 28 days (+/-7) after the second vaccine dose. AZD1222 recipients given second doses at about 4 weeks or at about 12 weeks were pooled, since spike-specific TCR depth and breadth were not found to differ between the two schedules. Vaccinee samples came from UK trials COV001 and COV002, including a single-blind randomized controlled phase 2/3 trial of AZD1222 (ChAdOx1 nCoV-19) in healthy adults. For TCRbeta chain sequencing, PBMC samples were collected from trial participants at day 0 and at day 28 after the second dose. The CDR3 regions of human TCRbeta chains were subjected to immunosequencing. Per the authors' processing: TCRs in the repertoires were matched against a reference library of SARS-CoV-2-specific TCRs that had been generated with the MIRA antigen-specificity platform. Breadth was defined as the fraction of unique TCRs that were SARS-CoV-2-associated. Depth was defined as the fraction of total T cells that were SARS-CoV-2-associated. Each spike-specific TCR was assigned to its reactive spike region and to a CD4 or CD8 class using the MIRA data. Log10-transformed breadth and depth values were compared by one-way ANOVA with Sidak's multiple comparisons tests. This is the immuneACCESS table as TCRdb keeps it, with only in-frame sequences that have V and J called. A part of the clones is gone; compared with another copy, unresolved V genes explain less than half, and the rest is unexplained. V and J calls and clone size are as listed in that table; D and trimming were resolved from the DNA. For this sample there are 100,000 to 150,000 clones; approximately 91% appear just once. The ten largest clones take up roughly 0.98% of the sample.

About this clone itself: It has no known antigen specificity. No base qualities exist here, and no much larger clone lies one base off it.

The sequence came from an adult who received the AZD1222 COVID-19 vaccine. The receptor chain draws on TRBV18 and TRBJ1-5; TRBD1 is perhaps the D gene, given 6 matching bases. The sample consisted of peripheral blood, taken 28 days after the second AZD1222 dose. This receptor has the CDR3 CASSRGELEPQHF. The DNA sequence is given as TGTGCCAGCTCCAGGGGAGAACTTGAGCCCCAGCATTTT.